The clone carrying this T cell receptor (beta chain) was detected only a few times. Its antigen is undetermined. The data belong to a study of T cells after yellow fever vaccination. Overall study results and limits: The secondary response peaked faster, at day 5 versus 15, but was weaker. Contamination by abundant bulk-population clonotypes could be present in FACS-sorted repertoires.

TCR cDNA, made by 5'RACE template switching, carried an added universal primer site and UMIs. MiXCR was run by TCRdb on the 5' RACE reads, yielding one entry per CDR3 protein. In the table there are 300,000 to 400,000 distinct CDR3 sequences, around 11% of which are singletons. The length of the CDR3 is 15 residues. The V and J ends lost 4 bases and 4 bases, in that order; junction bases with no gene match: 8. The germline V gene has CDR1 SGDLS and CDR2 YYNGEE. This receptor was taken from a man younger than 35 who received the YFV17D yellow fever vaccine. This chain joins TRBV9 and TRBJ2-3; 8 bases agree with TRBD1. The sample consisted of CD4+ T cells sorted from PBMCs, taken 45 days after the yellow fever booster vaccination. CDR3 amino acids: CASSSWTGTADTQYF. The CDR3 coding sequence is TGTGCCAGCAGCTCCTGGACAGGGACGGCAGATACGCAGTATTTT.